One and the same sample provided the 10 T cell receptor beta chains below, sequenced in a study of post-analysis software for immune sequencing data. Study findings and constraints: In patients, TRBV5-6, TRBV5-1 and TRBV20-1 belonged to roughly five TRBV segments found more frequently than in controls.

Their target antigens are unknown. cDNA libraries of TCR beta carried unique molecular identifiers. TCRdb re-called the PCR reads through MiXCR, storing one row per CDR3 protein. The table shows fewer than 900,000 distinct CDR3 sequences, with about 45% occurring only once. The sample consisted of blood. Receptors originate from a girl aged 5 to 17 with multiple sclerosis.

This clonotype was seen only a few times. This chain connects TRBV7-2 to TRBJ2-3; D remains unclear. Trimming shortened V by 5 bases and J by 5 bases, and 8 bases separated the two germline ends. Looked up from germline, CDR1 is SGHTA and CDR2 is FQGNSA. The CDR3 is 12 residues long. The CDR3 here is CASSPVRDTQYF. The CDR3 DNA follows: TGTGCCAGCAGCCCCGTCAGAGATACGCAGTATTTT. The full variable domain, its missing parts supplied by reference TRBV7-2 and TRBJ2-3, is GAGVSQSPSNKVTEKGKDVELRCDPISGHTALYWYRQSLGQGLEFLIYFQGNSAPDKSGLPSDRFSAERTGGSVSTLTIQRTQQEDSAVYLCASSPVRDTQYFGPGTRLTVL.

The J gene is TRBJ1-2, the V gene TRBV12-3 or TRBV12-4; the match to TRBD1 covers 8 bases. CDR3 length: 17 amino acids. Trimming at V came to 3 bases and at J to 4 bases, leaving 13 bases not matched to a gene. The CDR3 DNA is TGTGCCAGCAGTTTCCGTCTGCAGGGGGCGTTCGGCTATGGCTACACCTTC. Translation gives CASSFRLQGAFGYGYTF.

This clonotype has only one observation. The chain has TRBV28 and TRBJ2-4, with 7 bases matching TRBD1. The J call may not be correct, given that the DNA end is closer to TRBJ2-7. Germline values: CDR1 MDHEN, CDR2 SYDVKM. The CDR3 spans 13 residues. CDR3 DNA sequence: TGTGCCGGTGAGGGGGCTGTGGACTACGAGCAGTACTTC. Its translation: CAGEGAVDYEQYF.

V and J are TRBV9 and TRBJ1-4; D is perhaps TRBD1 (6 bases). Germline CDR1 is SGDLS and CDR2 is YYNGEE. The CDR3 extends over 15 amino acids. Trimming removed 2 bases at V and 5 bases at J, with 13 bases between. This CDR3 reads CASSVYGGGNEKLFF. DNA of the CDR3: TGTGCCAGCAGCGTTTATGGAGGGGGGAATGAAAAACTGTTTTTT.

V is TRBV11-3 and J is TRBJ2-5; the D is unclear. CDR1 is SGHNT and CDR2 is YENEEA in the germline V gene. The CDR3 totals 12 residues. Trimming cost V 5 bases and J 11 bases, with 15 bases left between them. The CDR3 bases are TGTGCCAGCAGCGATAATAGTGGTTTTCAGTACTTC. As protein: CASSDNSGFQYF.

V is TRBV20-1 and J is TRBJ2-7, with D perhaps TRBD2 (5 bases). The CDR3 sequence is 14 residues long. Germline lookup yields CDR1 DFQATT and CDR2 SNEGSKA (reference sequence). The V end lost 3 bases, the J end lost 6 bases, and 18 bases lay between the germline ends. The CDR3 loop reads CSARAGRTRGEQYF. CDR3 nucleotide sequence: TGCAGTGCTAGGGCCGGACGGACCCGGGGCGAGCAGTACTTC.

This clonotype was found a few times. The rearrangement joins TRBV5-6 to TRBJ2-5, with 8 positions matching TRBD2. The end of the DNA aligns better with TRBJ2-7, so the J call may be wrong. CDR3 length: 15 amino acids. CDR1 is SGHDT and CDR2 is YYEEEE in the germline V gene. The CDR3 DNA is TGTGCCAGCAACCTCGGGTCCAGCGGGAGTTACGAGCAGTACTTC. It translates to CASNLGSSGSYEQYF.

V gene TRBV12-3 or TRBV12-4 combines with J gene TRBJ1-5; 8 bases agree with TRBD1. Trimming cost V 5 bases and J 8 bases; bases outside gene matches: 8. CDR3 length: 14 amino acids. This CDR3 is CASSPDRGLEPQHF. CDR3 in DNA: TGTGCCAGCAGTCCTGACAGGGGTTTAGAGCCCCAGCATTTT.

The chain links TRBV29-1 to TRBJ1-1, with TRBD1 matching 9 bases. The CDR3 totals 13 residues. Germline V lookup: CDR1 SQVTM, CDR2 ANQGSEA. The V gene end was trimmed by 3 bases and the J gene end by 4 bases; junction bases not matched to a gene: 3. CDR3: CSVEKQGATEAFF. CDR3 nucleotides: TGCAGCGTTGAGAAACAGGGGGCCACTGAAGCTTTCTTT.

The chain carries TRBV12-3 or TRBV12-4 and TRBJ2-7, with 7 bases fitting TRBD2. Germline trimming cut 5 bases from V and 2 bases from J; bases unmatched to any gene: 9. The CDR3 is 15 amino acids. CDR3 nucleotide sequence: TGTGCCAGCAGTCCCTCTGGGGGGGTGGCCTACGAGCAGTACTTC. Amino acids: CASSPSGGVAYEQYF.